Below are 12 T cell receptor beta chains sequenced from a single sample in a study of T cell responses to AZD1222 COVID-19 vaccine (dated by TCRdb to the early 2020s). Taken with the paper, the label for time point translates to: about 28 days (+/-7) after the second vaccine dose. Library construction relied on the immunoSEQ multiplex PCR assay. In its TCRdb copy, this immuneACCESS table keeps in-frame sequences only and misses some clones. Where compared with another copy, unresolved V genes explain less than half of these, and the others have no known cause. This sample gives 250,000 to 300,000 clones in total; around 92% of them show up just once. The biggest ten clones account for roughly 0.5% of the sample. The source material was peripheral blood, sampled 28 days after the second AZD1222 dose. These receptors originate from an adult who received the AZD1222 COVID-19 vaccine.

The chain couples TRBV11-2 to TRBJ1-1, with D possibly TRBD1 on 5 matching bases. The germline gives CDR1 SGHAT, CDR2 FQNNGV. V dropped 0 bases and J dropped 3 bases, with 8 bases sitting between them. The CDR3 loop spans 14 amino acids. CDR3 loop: CASSLEGTYTEAFF. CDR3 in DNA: TGTGCCAGCAGCTTAGAGGGGACCTACACTGAAGCTTTCTTT.

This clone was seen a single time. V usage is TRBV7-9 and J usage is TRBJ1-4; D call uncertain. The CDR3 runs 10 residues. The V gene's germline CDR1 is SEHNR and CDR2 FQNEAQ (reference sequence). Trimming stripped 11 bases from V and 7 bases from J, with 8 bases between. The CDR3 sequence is CACEGEKLFF. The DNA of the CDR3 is TGTGCCTGTGAGGGTGAAAAACTGTTTTTT.

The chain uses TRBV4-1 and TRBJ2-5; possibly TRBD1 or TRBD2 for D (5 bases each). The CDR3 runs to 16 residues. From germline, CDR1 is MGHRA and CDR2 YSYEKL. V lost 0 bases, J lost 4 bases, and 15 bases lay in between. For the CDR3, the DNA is TGCGCCAGCAGCCAAGAGGCGGTAGCAGGGACAGAGACCCAGTACTTC. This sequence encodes CASSQEAVAGTETQYF.

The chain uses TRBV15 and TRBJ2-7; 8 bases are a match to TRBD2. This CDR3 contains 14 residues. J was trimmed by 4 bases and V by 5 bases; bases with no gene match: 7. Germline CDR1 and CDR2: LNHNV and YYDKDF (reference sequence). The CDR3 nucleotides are TGTGCCACCAGCCCCCGGGGGGGAGGGTACGAGCAGTACTTC. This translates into CATSPRGGGYEQYF.

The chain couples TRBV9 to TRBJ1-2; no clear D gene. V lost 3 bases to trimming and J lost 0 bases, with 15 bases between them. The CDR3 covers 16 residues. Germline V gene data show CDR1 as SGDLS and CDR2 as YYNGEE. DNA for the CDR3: TGTGCCAGCAGCGCCCCCATCGCGTCTACTAACTATGGCTACACCTTC. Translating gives CASSAPIASTNYGYTF.

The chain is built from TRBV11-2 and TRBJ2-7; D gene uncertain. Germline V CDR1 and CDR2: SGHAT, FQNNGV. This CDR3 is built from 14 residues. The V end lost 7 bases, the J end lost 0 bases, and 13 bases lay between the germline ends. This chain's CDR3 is CASTGLSSSYEQYF. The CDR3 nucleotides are TGTGCCAGCACGGGTCTATCGAGCTCCTACGAGCAGTACTTC. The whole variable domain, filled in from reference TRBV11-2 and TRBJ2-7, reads EAGVAQSPRYKIIEKRQSVAFWCNPISGHATLYWYQQILGQGPKLLIQFQNNGVVDDSQLPKDRFSAERLKGVDSTLKIQPAKLEDSAVYLCASTGLSSSYEQYFGPGTRLTVT.

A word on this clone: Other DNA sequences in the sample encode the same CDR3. CDR3 DNA sequence: TGTGCCAGCAGTTTACGGGGGGGCCAGCCCCAGCATTTT. Protein product: CASSLRGGQPQHF. The chain is built from TRBV28 and TRBJ1-5; tentative D call: TRBD1 (6 bases). V dropped 2 bases and J dropped 7 bases, with 9 bases sitting between them. The CDR3 sequence is 13 residues long. Looked up from germline, CDR1 is MDHEN and CDR2 is SYDVKM.

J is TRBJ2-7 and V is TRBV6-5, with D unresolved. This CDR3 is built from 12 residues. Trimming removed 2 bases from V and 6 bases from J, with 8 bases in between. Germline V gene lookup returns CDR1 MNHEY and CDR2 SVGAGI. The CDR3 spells CASSYKGIEQYF. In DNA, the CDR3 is TGTGCCAGCAGTTACAAGGGAATCGAGCAGTACTTC.

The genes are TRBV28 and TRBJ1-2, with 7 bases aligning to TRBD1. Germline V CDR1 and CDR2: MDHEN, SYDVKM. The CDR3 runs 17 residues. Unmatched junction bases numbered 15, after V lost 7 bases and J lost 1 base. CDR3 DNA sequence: TGTGCCAGCACCATAGGGGGCGGGGGCGCGAATAACTATGGCTACACCTTC. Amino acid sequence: CASTIGGGGANNYGYTF.

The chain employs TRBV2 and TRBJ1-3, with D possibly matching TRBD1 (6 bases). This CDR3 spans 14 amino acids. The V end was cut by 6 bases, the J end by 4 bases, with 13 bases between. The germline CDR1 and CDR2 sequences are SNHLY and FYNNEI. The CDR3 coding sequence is TGTGCCAGCAGCCCAGCAGGGGAAGGAAACACCATATATTTT. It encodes CASSPAGEGNTIYF.

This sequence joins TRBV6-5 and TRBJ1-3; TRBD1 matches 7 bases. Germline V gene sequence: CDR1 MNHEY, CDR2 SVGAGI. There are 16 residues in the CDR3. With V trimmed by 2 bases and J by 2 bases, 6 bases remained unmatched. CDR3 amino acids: CASSYTLDRAGNTIYF. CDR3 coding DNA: TGTGCCAGCAGTTACACCCTCGACAGGGCTGGAAACACCATATATTTT.

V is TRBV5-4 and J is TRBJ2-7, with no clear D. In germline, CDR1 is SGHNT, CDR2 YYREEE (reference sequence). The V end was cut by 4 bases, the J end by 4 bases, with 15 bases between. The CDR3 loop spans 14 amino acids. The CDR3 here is CASSLDATQYEQYF. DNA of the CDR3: TGTGCCAGCAGCCTGGACGCAACCCAATACGAGCAGTACTTC.